Each of the 4 T cell receptor beta chains below was sequenced from the same sample in a study of T cell responses to AZD1222 COVID-19 vaccine. The assay was immunoSEQ multiplex PCR, and TCRdb's table has in-frame clones only and misses some. This table has roughly 150,000 clones, 80% to 90% appearing once. Here the sequenced sample was peripheral blood, taken on day 0 of AZD1222 vaccination. These receptors came from an adult in good health.

The V gene is TRBV5-1, the J gene TRBJ1-1; no definite D call. Germline CDR1 is SGHRS and CDR2 is YFSETQ. V dropped 4 bases and J dropped 5 bases, with 18 bases sitting between them. This CDR3 contains 15 residues. The CDR3 protein is CASSPQHGYETEAFF. In nucleotides, the CDR3 is TGCGCCAGCAGCCCACAACATGGGTATGAGACTGAAGCTTTCTTT.

The count of this clone is one. CDR3 sequence: CASQGDANTEAFF. The CDR3 region has the DNA TGTGCCTCACAGGGGGATGCGAACACTGAAGCTTTCTTT. The chain uses TRBV6-5 and TRBJ1-1; 8 nucleotides match TRBD1. The CDR3 is made up of 13 amino acids. V lost 11 bases to trimming and J lost 1 base; unmatched junction nucleotides: 6. In germline, CDR1 is MNHEY, CDR2 SVGAGI.

V usage is TRBV11-3 and J usage is TRBJ1-1, with 7 positions matching TRBD1. V shed 6 bases, J shed 1 base, and the junction held 8 bases outside the gene matches. The CDR3 totals 15 residues. In germline, CDR1 is SGHNT, CDR2 YENEEA. In DNA, the CDR3 is TGTGCCAGCAGGGAAGCAGCAGGGGGGAACACTGAAGCTTTCTTT. Its protein product is CASREAAGGNTEAFF.

This chain connects TRBV7-2 to TRBJ1-2; weak D call: TRBD1 (6 bases). In germline, CDR1 is SGHTA, CDR2 FQGNSA. This CDR3 region has 14 residues. The ends were cut back, 5 bases at V and 5 bases at J, with 15 bases in the middle. The CDR3 bases are TGTGCCAGCAGCCGTCAGGGGTCTGATTATGGCTACACCTTC. It yields the protein CASSRQGSDYGYTF. Combining the CDR3 with reference TRBV7-2 and TRBJ1-2 gives the whole variable domain GAGVSQSPSNKVTEKGKDVELRCDPISGHTALYWYRQSLGQGLEFLIYFQGNSAPDKSGLPSDRFSAERTGGSVSTLTIQRTQQEDSAVYLCASSRQGSDYGYTFGSGTRLTVV.